Presented here are 2 T cell receptor beta chains from one specimen sequenced in a study of CD8+ T cells in alopecia areata. Treatment described: oral pan-JAK inhibitor, 5-10 mg twice daily. Extracted RNA was reverse transcribed, and the resulting cDNA served as sequencing template. Data came from immunoSEQ multiplex PCR; TCRdb stores just in-frame clones and leaves some out. This sample yields approximately 210,000 clones, of which roughly 60% are seen a single time; approximately 1% belongs to the top ten. The sample was CD4+ T cells sorted from blood, taken at week 24, from a patient treated with tofacitinib. All receptors come from a human donor with alopecia areata.

The V and J genes are TRBV9 and TRBJ2-3; 11 nucleotides line up with TRBD2. The CDR3 has 18 amino acids. The ends lost 0 bases at V and 0 bases at J; junction bases unmatched: 6. CDR1 and CDR2 (germline): SGDLS, YYNGEE. CDR3 protein: CASSVGLAGRSSTDTQYF. CDR3 nucleotide sequence: TGTGCCAGCAGCGTAGGACTAGCGGGGAGATCTAGCACAGATACGCAGTATTTT.

In its sample, this clone was seen a few times. The V and J genes are TRBV30 and TRBJ1-2, with a possible D match to TRBD1 (5 bases). The CDR3 totals 11 residues. Germline V gene lookup returns CDR1 GTSNPN and CDR2 SVGIG (reference sequence). Trimming shortened V by 7 bases and J by 4 bases, and 10 bases separated the two germline ends. The CDR3 region is CAFTGSYGYTF. CDR3 bases: TGTGCCTTCACAGGTAGCTATGGCTACACCTTC.